This TCR beta chain was obtained from a study of cytomegalovirus exposure and HLA in healthy donors. The study ran its PCR with 60 Vbeta and 13 Jbeta primers. The repertoire was sequenced with immunoSEQ multiplex PCR; TCRdb's copy has only in-frame clones and lacks some. The profile shows roughly 180,000 clones, roughly 80% of them singletons. Regarding this clone: The antigen is undetermined.

V dropped 2 bases and J dropped 4; count of bases not matched to a gene: 0. The CDR3 covers 13 residues. Germline V gene data show CDR1 as SEHNR and CDR2 as FQNEAQ (reference sequence). Overall study results and limits: Later on, analysis showed that most CMV-associated TCR beta chains appeared to be HLA-restricted. A classifier reportedly called cytomegalovirus status with high sensitivity and specificity. Earlier analysis found most TCR beta V segments productive about 90% or about 30% of the time. Most sequenced TCRs were rare (though some public TCRs occurred in many donors).

The receptor was derived from a man younger than 45 in good health and CMV-seronegative. The sequenced sample was PBMCs. The rearrangement joins TRBV7-9 to TRBJ1-1; 8 nucleotides match TRBD1. In DNA, the CDR3 is TGTGCCAGCAGCTTACAGGGGGCCACTGAAGCTTTCTTT. Translated: CASSLQGATEAFF.